The text below deals with one T cell receptor beta chain. This sample was taken from a study of T cell changes during pregnancy in multiple sclerosis. The V gene's germline CDR1 is SGHDT and CDR2 YYEEEE. Trimming stripped 0 bases from V and 0 bases from J, with 6 bases between. This CDR3 has 14 amino acids. Profiled with immunoSEQ multiplex PCR; TCRdb holds only in-frame clones, not every one. Among roughly 40,000 clones listed, roughly nine tenths were seen once. The sample in question was CD4+ T cells from peripheral blood mononuclear cells, obtained before pregnancy. The chain couples TRBV5-6 to TRBJ1-2; D is unresolved. The TCR originated in a female donor with multiple sclerosis, enrolled in a pregnancy study. This CDR3 is CASSLDRANYGYTF. The CDR3 coding sequence is TGTGCCAGCAGCTTGGACAGAGCTAACTATGGCTACACCTTC.